This TCR beta chain was identified in a study of siplizumab effects on memory and regulatory T cells. Notes on the study in general: Versus less than 35% in controls, the mappable alloreactive CD4+ clones averaged about 63% Treg-derived with siplizumab. Proliferating Tregs from siplizumab cultures lacked functional confirmation of suppression. Memory T cells appeared less diverse than naive cells, which seemed to contribute substantially to alloresponse.

For every sample, approximately 9 x 10^4 TCR templates were assayed. TCRdb's table, derived via immunoSEQ multiplex PCR, lists solely in-frame clones and lacks some. The sample gives about 110,000 clones, roughly 92% of which show up once; 1.3% is in the top ten. V lost 1 base and J lost 5, with 8 bases in between. This CDR3 is 13 amino acids long. Germline CDR1 is SGHAT and CDR2 is FQNNGV. Note on this clone: Its target is unknown.

The rearrangement joins TRBV11-2 to TRBJ1-1; a possible D gene is TRBD1 (5 bases). The specimen sequenced was CD4+ T cells sorted from blood. The sequence was obtained from a human donor in good health. For the CDR3, the DNA is TGTGCCAGCAGCTTAGCGGACATTACTGAAGCTTTCTTT. Its translation is CASSLADITEAFF. Full variable domain (remainder filled in from reference TRBV11-2 and TRBJ1-1): EAGVAQSPRYKIIEKRQSVAFWCNPISGHATLYWYQQILGQGPKLLIQFQNNGVVDDSQLPKDRFSAERLKGVDSTLKIQPAKLEDSAVYLCASSLADITEAFFGQGTRLTVV.